A selection of T cell receptor beta chains follows, all from one sample in a study of identifying expanded T cells in peripheral blood. TCRdb keeps only in-frame clones here, not all; method: immunoSEQ multiplex PCR. The data hold about 100,000 clones, with around nine tenths observed a single time. Material for sequencing was blood. The receptors derive from a person between 18 and 75 years old in good health. The CDR3 runs from the conserved cysteine through the conserved F or W. A D gene is named only where the DNA matches it firmly. Clone size appears in some rows only: once, few, many, or a class for an expanded clone.

v_call: TRBV10-3; clone_size: few; d_call: TRBD1; j_call: TRBJ2-7; cdr3_aa: CAITGDSSYEQYF; cdr3_nt: TGTGCCATCACCGGGGACAGTTCCTACGAGCAGTACTTC
v_call: TRBV6-6; clone_size: NA; d_call: NA; j_call: TRBJ2-5; cdr3_aa: CASSYNGRQETQYF; cdr3_nt: TGTGCCAGCAGTTACAACGGCCGCCAAGAGACCCAGTACTTC
v_call: TRBV6-5; clone_size: medium-sized; d_call: NA; j_call: TRBJ2-1; cdr3_aa: CASSWGTDNEQFF; cdr3_nt: TGTGCCAGCAGTTGGGGGACCGACAATGAGCAGTTCTTC
v_call: TRBV9; clone_size: NA; d_call: NA; j_call: TRBJ2-7; cdr3_aa: CASSPRGLYYEQYF; cdr3_nt: TGTGCCAGCAGCCCCCGAGGTCTCTACTACGAGCAGTACTTC
v_call: TRBV19; clone_size: few; d_call: NA; j_call: TRBJ1-2; cdr3_aa: CASSTRNYGYTF; cdr3_nt: TGTGCCAGTAGTACCAGGAACTATGGCTACACCTTC
v_call: TRBV19; clone_size: NA; d_call: NA; j_call: TRBJ2-5; cdr3_aa: CASSPHQETQYF; cdr3_nt: TGTGCCAGTAGCCCTCACCAAGAGACCCAGTACTTC
v_call: TRBV10-1; clone_size: NA; d_call: NA; j_call: TRBJ2-2; cdr3_aa: CASSALQGGTGELFF; cdr3_nt: TGCGCCAGCAGTGCCTTACAGGGAGGAACCGGGGAGCTGTTTTTT
v_call: TRBV7-9; clone_size: NA; d_call: NA; j_call: TRBJ1-4; cdr3_aa: CASSSEGEELFF; cdr3_nt: TGTGCCAGCAGCTCCGAGGGTGAGGAACTGTTTTTT
v_call: TRBV27; clone_size: NA; d_call: NA; j_call: TRBJ1-4; cdr3_aa: CASSLIGDRANEKLFF; cdr3_nt: TGTGCCAGCAGTTTAATTGGGGACCGGGCTAATGAAAAACTGTTTTTT
v_call: TRBV6-1; clone_size: NA; d_call: TRBD1; j_call: TRBJ1-4; cdr3_aa: CASSENRDRVYGEKLFF; cdr3_nt: TGTGCCAGCAGCGAAAACCGGGACAGGGTTTACGGTGAAAAACTGTTTTTT
v_call: TRBV7-9; clone_size: NA; d_call: TRBD1; j_call: TRBJ1-4; cdr3_aa: CASGQGPNEKLFF; cdr3_nt: TGTGCCAGCGGACAGGGCCCTAATGAAAAACTGTTTTTT
v_call: TRBV28; clone_size: NA; d_call: TRBD2; j_call: TRBJ2-3; cdr3_aa: CASKGVGLAGNTQYF; cdr3_nt: TGTGCCAGCAAAGGTGTAGGCCTAGCGGGGAATACGCAGTATTTT
v_call: TRBV7-6; clone_size: NA; d_call: NA; j_call: TRBJ2-3; cdr3_aa: CASSPLWADTQYF; cdr3_nt: TGTGCCAGCAGCCCACTCTGGGCAGATACGCAGTATTTT
v_call: TRBV7-9; clone_size: NA; d_call: NA; j_call: TRBJ1-6; cdr3_aa: CASSARGNNSPLHF; cdr3_nt: TGTGCCAGCAGCGCCCGGGGGAATAATTCACCCCTCCACTTT
v_call: TRBV5-6; clone_size: NA; d_call: TRBD1; j_call: TRBJ2-2; cdr3_aa: CAWGQGSAGELFF; cdr3_nt: TGTGCCTGGGGACAGGGATCCGCCGGGGAGCTGTTTTTT
v_call: TRBV25-1; clone_size: NA; d_call: NA; j_call: TRBJ2-7; cdr3_aa: CASSRGGLSSYEQYF; cdr3_nt: TGTGCCAGCAGCCGAGGGGGACTAAGCTCCTACGAGCAGTACTTC
v_call: TRBV30; clone_size: NA; d_call: TRBD2; j_call: TRBJ2-7; cdr3_aa: CAWSWEGEQYF; cdr3_nt: TGTGCCTGGTCATGGGAGGGCGAGCAGTACTTC
v_call: TRBV5-1; clone_size: NA; d_call: NA; j_call: TRBJ1-3; cdr3_aa: CASSGGDSSGNTIYF; cdr3_nt: TGCGCCAGCAGTGGGGGGGATTCGTCTGGAAACACCATATATTTT
v_call: TRBV12-5; clone_size: NA; d_call: TRBD1; j_call: TRBJ1-5; cdr3_aa: CASGEGQGSNQPQHF; cdr3_nt: TGTGCTAGTGGGGAAGGACAGGGTAGCAATCAGCCCCAGCATTTT
v_call: TRBV6-5; clone_size: NA; d_call: NA; j_call: TRBJ1-2; cdr3_aa: CASSYSTVGYGYTF; cdr3_nt: TGTGCCAGCAGTTACTCGACAGTAGGCTATGGCTACACCTTC
v_call: TRBV7-8; clone_size: few; d_call: NA; j_call: TRBJ1-6; cdr3_aa: CASSLGGPNSPLHF; cdr3_nt: TGTGCCAGCAGCTTAGGGGGGCCGAATTCACCCCTCCACTTT
v_call: TRBV27; clone_size: NA; d_call: TRBD1; j_call: TRBJ1-5; cdr3_aa: CASSDRAPSNQPQHF; cdr3_nt: TGTGCCAGCAGCGACAGGGCCCCTAGCAATCAGCCCCAGCATTTT
v_call: TRBV5-4; clone_size: NA; d_call: NA; j_call: TRBJ1-6; cdr3_aa: CASSLKGVHNSPLHF; cdr3_nt: TGTGCCAGCAGCTTGAAGGGAGTCCATAATTCACCCCTCCACTTT
v_call: TRBV30; clone_size: NA; d_call: NA; j_call: TRBJ1-3; cdr3_aa: CAWSVGRAAIYF; cdr3_nt: TGTGCCTGGAGTGTGGGTAGGGCAGCCATATATTTT
v_call: TRBV9; clone_size: NA; d_call: NA; j_call: TRBJ1-6; cdr3_aa: CASSVGEGAYNSPLHF; cdr3_nt: TGTGCCAGCAGCGTGGGGGAAGGAGCCTATAATTCACCCCTCCACTTT
v_call: TRBV10-2; clone_size: few; d_call: NA; j_call: TRBJ2-2; cdr3_aa: CASSEYPNTGELFF; cdr3_nt: TGCGCCAGCAGTGAGTATCCGAACACCGGGGAGCTGTTTTTT
v_call: TRBV7-9; clone_size: NA; d_call: TRBD2; j_call: TRBJ2-3; cdr3_aa: CASSSRRLAGGDTQYF; cdr3_nt: TGTGCCAGCAGCTCGCGAAGACTAGCGGGGGGGGATACGCAGTATTTT
v_call: TRBV2; clone_size: few; d_call: NA; j_call: TRBJ1-4; cdr3_aa: CASSEARAPGIF; cdr3_nt: TGTGCCAGCAGTGAAGCGCGGGCCCCCGGGATTTTT
v_call: TRBV7-8; clone_size: NA; d_call: TRBD2; j_call: TRBJ2-3; cdr3_aa: CASSPGGSTDTQYF; cdr3_nt: TGTGCCAGCAGTCCGGGGGGAAGCACAGATACGCAGTATTTT
v_call: TRBV7-9; clone_size: NA; d_call: TRBD1; j_call: TRBJ1-5; cdr3_aa: CASSLDLTGGQPQHF; cdr3_nt: TGTGCCAGCAGCCTTGATTTGACAGGGGGGCAGCCCCAGCATTTT
v_call: TRBV7-2; clone_size: NA; d_call: NA; j_call: TRBJ2-7; cdr3_aa: CASSPDPLKQYF; cdr3_nt: TGTGCCAGCAGCCCGGACCCCCTAAAGCAGTACTTC
v_call: TRBV5-5; clone_size: NA; d_call: NA; j_call: TRBJ1-2; cdr3_aa: CASSRELQEYGYTF; cdr3_nt: TGTGCCAGCAGCCGAGAGCTGCAAGAGTATGGCTACACCTTC
v_call: TRBV5-1; clone_size: NA; d_call: NA; j_call: TRBJ2-1; cdr3_aa: CASSLGGTAQYNEQFF; cdr3_nt: TGCGCCAGCAGCTTGGGCGGGACTGCCCAATACAATGAGCAGTTCTTC
v_call: TRBV14; clone_size: few; d_call: NA; j_call: TRBJ2-5; cdr3_aa: CASRRGGLGRETQYF; cdr3_nt: TGTGCCAGCAGACGTGGGGGGCTCGGGAGAGAGACCCAGTACTTC
v_call: TRBV21-1; clone_size: NA; d_call: NA; j_call: TRBJ2-3; cdr3_aa: CASSTFSGGAPTDTQYF; cdr3_nt: TGTGCCAGCAGCACCTTTAGCGGGGGCGCACCTACAGATACGCAGTATTTT
v_call: TRBV7-9; clone_size: NA; d_call: NA; j_call: TRBJ2-1; cdr3_aa: CASRGSNYNEQFF; cdr3_nt: TGTGCCAGCAGGGGATCTAACTACAATGAGCAGTTCTTC
v_call: TRBV29-1; clone_size: NA; d_call: NA; j_call: TRBJ1-2; cdr3_aa: CSVEDGYRRNGYTF; cdr3_nt: TGCAGCGTTGAAGATGGGTACAGGAGGAATGGCTACACCTTC
v_call: TRBV6-5; clone_size: NA; d_call: NA; j_call: TRBJ2-2; cdr3_aa: CASRGSNTGELFF; cdr3_nt: TGTGCCAGCCGGGGTTCGAACACCGGGGAGCTGTTTTTT
v_call: TRBV29-1; clone_size: few; d_call: NA; j_call: TRBJ1-4; cdr3_aa: CSVRDGTTNEKLFF; cdr3_nt: TGCAGCGTTCGGGACGGAACAACTAATGAAAAACTGTTTTTT
v_call: TRBV5-6; clone_size: NA; d_call: TRBD1; j_call: TRBJ1-2; cdr3_aa: CASSLTGAANYGYTF; cdr3_nt: TGTGCCAGCAGCCTTACAGGGGCCGCCAACTATGGCTACACCTTC
v_call: TRBV4-3; clone_size: NA; d_call: TRBD2; j_call: TRBJ2-1; cdr3_aa: CASRQSKDLAGGHNEQFF; cdr3_nt: TGCGCCAGCAGACAATCGAAGGACTTAGCGGGGGGGCACAATGAGCAGTTCTTC
v_call: TRBV10-3; clone_size: NA; d_call: NA; j_call: TRBJ1-3; cdr3_aa: CAISERHPGTGNTIYF; cdr3_nt: TGTGCCATCAGTGAACGCCACCCCGGGACTGGAAACACCATATATTTT
v_call: TRBV7-2; clone_size: NA; d_call: NA; j_call: TRBJ2-1; cdr3_aa: CASSTYNEQFF; cdr3_nt: TGTGCCAGCAGCACCTACAATGAGCAGTTCTTC
v_call: TRBV12-5; clone_size: NA; d_call: NA; j_call: TRBJ2-5; cdr3_aa: CASGLWVGGNQYF; cdr3_nt: TGTGCTAGCGGTTTATGGGTAGGGGGAAACCAGTACTTC
v_call: TRBV21-1; clone_size: once; d_call: NA; j_call: TRBJ1-4; cdr3_aa: CASSKWRTGATTNEKLFF; cdr3_nt: TGTGCCAGCAGCAAATGGAGGACAGGTGCTACAACTAATGAAAAACTGTTTTTT
v_call: TRBV18; clone_size: NA; d_call: TRBD1; j_call: TRBJ1-5; cdr3_aa: CASSPRQGGQPQHF; cdr3_nt: TGTGCCAGCTCACCACGACAGGGCGGTCAGCCCCAGCATTTT
v_call: TRBV15; clone_size: once; d_call: NA; j_call: TRBJ2-7; cdr3_aa: CATSRDRLSSYEQYF; cdr3_nt: TGTGCCACCAGCAGAGATAGGTTGAGCTCCTACGAGCAGTACTTC
v_call: TRBV5-1; clone_size: NA; d_call: NA; j_call: TRBJ2-1; cdr3_aa: CASSLLRSSYNEQFF; cdr3_nt: TGCGCCAGCAGCTTGCTCCGTAGCTCCTACAATGAGCAGTTCTTC
v_call: TRBV6-5; clone_size: NA; d_call: NA; j_call: TRBJ2-7; cdr3_aa: CASTYNWEQYF; cdr3_nt: TGTGCCAGCACCTACAATTGGGAGCAGTACTTC